This TCR beta chain comes out of a study of metastatic and nonmetastatic thyroid tumors. In the study overall: Repertoires of blood and of tissue (tumor or nodule) from malignant and benign thyroid patients were compared.

In the original analysis: Built for papillary thyroid cancer, a distant-metastasis classifier drew on CDR3 differences across clinicopathological groups. TCRdb reanalyzed the PCR reads with MiXCR. For this entry, the V and J calls and clone size follow TCRdb and not the study's own pipeline. This sample has about 45,000 clones, with about 3.3% found just once. This clone is medium-sized. No treatment of any kind had been given to any patient before thyroid surgery. Per germline, CDR1 SGHRS and CDR2 YFSETQ. V shed 4 bases and J 9 bases; nucleotides not matched to a gene: 6. The CDR3 has 14 residues. This TCR came from a female donor with papillary thyroid cancer or a benign thyroid nodule (not recorded which). Some clones in this sample may be carry-over from other donors' samples. The chain links TRBV5-1 to TRBJ1-6, with 8 bases lining up with TRBD1. Sequencing input: blood. The CDR3 here is CASSAGQGGSPLHF. CDR3 nucleotides: TGCGCCAGCAGCGCAGGACAGGGAGGTTCACCCCTCCACTTT.